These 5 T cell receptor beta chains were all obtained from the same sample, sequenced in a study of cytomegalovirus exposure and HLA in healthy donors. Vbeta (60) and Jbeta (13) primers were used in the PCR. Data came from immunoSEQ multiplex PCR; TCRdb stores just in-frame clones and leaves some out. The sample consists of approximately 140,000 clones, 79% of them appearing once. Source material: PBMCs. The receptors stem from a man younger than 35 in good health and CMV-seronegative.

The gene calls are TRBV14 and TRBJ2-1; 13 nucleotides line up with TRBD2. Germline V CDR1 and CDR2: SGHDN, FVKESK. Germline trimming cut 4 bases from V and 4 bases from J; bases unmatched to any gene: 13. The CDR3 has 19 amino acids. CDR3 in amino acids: CASSPWTSGGSSWYNEQFF. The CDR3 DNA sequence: TGTGCCAGCAGCCCCTGGACTAGCGGGGGTTCCTCGTGGTACAATGAGCAGTTCTTC.

The CDR3 region is CASSHRTGKGWQPQHF. The CDR3 region has the DNA TGTGCCAGCAGCCACCGGACAGGGAAGGGGTGGCAGCCCCAGCATTTT. The chain combines TRBV4-2 with TRBJ1-5; TRBD1 aligns across 8 bases. The germline V gene encodes CDR1 LGHNA and CDR2 YNFKEQ. The CDR3 has 16 amino acids. The ends lost 3 bases at V and 7 bases at J; junction bases unmatched: 11.

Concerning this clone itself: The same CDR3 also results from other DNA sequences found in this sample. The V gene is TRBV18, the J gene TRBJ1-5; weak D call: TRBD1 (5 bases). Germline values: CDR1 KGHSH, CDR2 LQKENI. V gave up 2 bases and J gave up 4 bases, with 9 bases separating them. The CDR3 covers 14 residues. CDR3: CASSPGRGNQPQHF. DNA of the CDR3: TGTGCCAGCTCACCAGGACGGGGGAATCAGCCCCAGCATTTT.

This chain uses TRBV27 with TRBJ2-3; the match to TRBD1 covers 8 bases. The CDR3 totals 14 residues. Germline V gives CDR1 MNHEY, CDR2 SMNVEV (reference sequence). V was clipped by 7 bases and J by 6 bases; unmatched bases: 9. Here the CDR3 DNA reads TGTGCCAGCAACGACAGGGGATCCTCTGATACGCAGTATTTT. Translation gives CASNDRGSSDTQYF.

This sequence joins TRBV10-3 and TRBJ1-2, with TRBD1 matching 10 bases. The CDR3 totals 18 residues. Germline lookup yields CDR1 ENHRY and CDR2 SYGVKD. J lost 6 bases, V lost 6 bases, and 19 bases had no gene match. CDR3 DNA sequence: TGTGCCATCAGGATCGGGACAGGGGCGCGCTTAACTCTAGATGGCTACACCTTC. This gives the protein CAIRIGTGARLTLDGYTF.